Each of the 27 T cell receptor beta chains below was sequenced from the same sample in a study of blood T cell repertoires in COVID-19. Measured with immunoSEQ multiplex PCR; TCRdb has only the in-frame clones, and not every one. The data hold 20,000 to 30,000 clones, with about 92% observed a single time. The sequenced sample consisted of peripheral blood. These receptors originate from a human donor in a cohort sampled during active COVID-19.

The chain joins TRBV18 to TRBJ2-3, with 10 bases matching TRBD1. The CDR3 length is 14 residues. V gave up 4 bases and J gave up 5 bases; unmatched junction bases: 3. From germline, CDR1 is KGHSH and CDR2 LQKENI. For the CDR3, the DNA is TGTGCCAGCTCACGGGACAGGGGAAAAGATACGCAGTATTTT. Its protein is CASSRDRGKDTQYF.

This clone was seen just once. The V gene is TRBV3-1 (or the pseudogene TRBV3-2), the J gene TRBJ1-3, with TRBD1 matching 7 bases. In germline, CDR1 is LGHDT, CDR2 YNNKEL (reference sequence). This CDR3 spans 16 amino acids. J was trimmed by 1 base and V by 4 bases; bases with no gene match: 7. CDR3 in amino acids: CASSPSGTDSGNTIYF. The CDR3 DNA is TGTGCCAGCAGCCCGTCCGGGACAGATTCTGGAAACACCATATATTTT.

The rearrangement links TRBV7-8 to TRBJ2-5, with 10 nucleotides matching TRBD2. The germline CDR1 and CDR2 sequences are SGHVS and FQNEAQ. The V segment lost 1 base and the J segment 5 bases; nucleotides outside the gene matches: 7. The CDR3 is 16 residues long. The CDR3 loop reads CASSLGRLAGAETQYF. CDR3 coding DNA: TGTGCCAGCAGCTTAGGTCGGCTAGCGGGGGCTGAGACCCAGTACTTC.

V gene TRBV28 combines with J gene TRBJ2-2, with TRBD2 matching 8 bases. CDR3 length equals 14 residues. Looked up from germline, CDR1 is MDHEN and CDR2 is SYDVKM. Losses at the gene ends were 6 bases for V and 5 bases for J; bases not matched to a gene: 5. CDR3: CASRPGGETGELFF. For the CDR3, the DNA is TGTGCCAGCAGGCCGGGGGGGGAAACCGGGGAGCTGTTTTTT. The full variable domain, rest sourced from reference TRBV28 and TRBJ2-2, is DVKVTQSSRYLVKRTGEKVFLECVQDMDHENMFWYRQDPGLGLRLIYFSYDVKMKEKGDIPEGYSVSREKKERFSLILESASTNQTSMYLCASRPGGETGELFFGEGSRLTVL.

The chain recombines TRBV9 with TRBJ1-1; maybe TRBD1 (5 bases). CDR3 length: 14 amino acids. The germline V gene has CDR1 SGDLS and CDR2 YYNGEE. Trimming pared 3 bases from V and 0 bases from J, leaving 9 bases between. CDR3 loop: CASSARQMNTEAFF. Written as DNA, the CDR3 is TGTGCCAGCAGCGCGAGACAGATGAACACTGAAGCTTTCTTT. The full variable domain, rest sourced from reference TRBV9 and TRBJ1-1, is DSGVTQTPKHLITATGQRVTLRCSPRSGDLSVYWYQQSLDQGLQFLIQYYNGEERAKGNILERFSAQQFPDLHSELNLSSLELGDSALYFCASSARQMNTEAFFGQGTRLTVV.

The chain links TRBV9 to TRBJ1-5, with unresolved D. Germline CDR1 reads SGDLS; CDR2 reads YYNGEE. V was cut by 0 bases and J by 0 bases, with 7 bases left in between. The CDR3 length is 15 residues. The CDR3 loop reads CASSVGTNSNQPQHF. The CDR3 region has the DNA TGTGCCAGCAGCGTAGGTACAAATAGCAATCAGCCCCAGCATTTT.

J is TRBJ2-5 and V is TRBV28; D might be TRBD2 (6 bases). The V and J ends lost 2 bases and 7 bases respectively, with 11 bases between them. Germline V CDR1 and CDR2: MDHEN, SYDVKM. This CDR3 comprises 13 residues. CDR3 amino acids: CASSLSLGGTQYF. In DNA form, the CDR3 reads TGTGCCAGCAGTTTAAGCCTCGGGGGGACCCAGTACTTC.

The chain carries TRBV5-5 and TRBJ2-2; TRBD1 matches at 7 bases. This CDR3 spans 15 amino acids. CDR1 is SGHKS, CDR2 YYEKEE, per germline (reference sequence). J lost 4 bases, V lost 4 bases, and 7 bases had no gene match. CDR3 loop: CASSQGQVATGELFF. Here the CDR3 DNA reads TGTGCCAGCAGCCAAGGACAGGTAGCCACCGGGGAGCTGTTTTTT.

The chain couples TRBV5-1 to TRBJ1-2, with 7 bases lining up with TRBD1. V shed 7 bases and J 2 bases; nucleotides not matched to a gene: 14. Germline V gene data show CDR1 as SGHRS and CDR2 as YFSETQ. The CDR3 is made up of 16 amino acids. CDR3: CASHAGPGGSNYGYTF. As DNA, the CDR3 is TGCGCCAGCCACGCGGGCCCAGGGGGGTCGAACTATGGCTACACCTTC.

In nucleotides, the CDR3 is TGTGCCAGCAGTTTCTCGGACAGGGGGCTCCTCCACTTT. Protein product: CASSFSDRGLLHF. The V gene is TRBV27, the J gene TRBJ1-6, with 11 bases fitting TRBD1. The CDR3 consists of 13 residues. Germline lookup yields CDR1 MNHEY and CDR2 SMNVEV (reference sequence). V was pared by 3 bases and J by 15 bases, with 4 bases of the junction left unmatched.

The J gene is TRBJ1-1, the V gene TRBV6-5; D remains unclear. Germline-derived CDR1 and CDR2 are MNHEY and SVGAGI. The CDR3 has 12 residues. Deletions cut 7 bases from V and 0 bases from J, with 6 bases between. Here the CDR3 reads CASKSLNTEAFF. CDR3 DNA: TGTGCCAGCAAGAGTTTGAACACTGAAGCTTTCTTT.

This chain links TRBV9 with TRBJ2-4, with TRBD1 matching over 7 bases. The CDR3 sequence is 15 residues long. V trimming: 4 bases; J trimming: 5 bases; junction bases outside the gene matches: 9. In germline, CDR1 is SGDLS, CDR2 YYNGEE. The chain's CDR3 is CASSNNDRAQNIQYF. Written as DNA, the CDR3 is TGTGCCAGCAGCAACAATGACAGGGCCCAAAACATTCAGTACTTC.

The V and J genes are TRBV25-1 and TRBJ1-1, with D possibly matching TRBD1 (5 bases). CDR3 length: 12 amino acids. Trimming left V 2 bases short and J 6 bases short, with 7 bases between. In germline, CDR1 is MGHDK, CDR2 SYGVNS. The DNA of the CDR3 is TGTGCCAGCAGTGAACAGGGCCCTGAAGCTTTCTTT. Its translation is CASSEQGPEAFF.

Here the CDR3 DNA reads TGTGCCAGCAGTCCAGACTACAGCTCTGGGGCCAACGTCCTGACTTTC. It yields the protein CASSPDYSSGANVLTF. The rearrangement uses TRBV2 and TRBJ2-6, with D possibly being TRBD2 (5 bases). CDR3 size: 16 residues. Between the trimmed V and J ends, which lost 5 bases and 0 bases, there was a span of 11 bases. Germline V gives CDR1 SNHLY, CDR2 FYNNEI.

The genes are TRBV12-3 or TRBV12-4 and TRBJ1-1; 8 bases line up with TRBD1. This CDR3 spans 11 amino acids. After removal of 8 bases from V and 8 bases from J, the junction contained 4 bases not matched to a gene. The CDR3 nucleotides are TGTGCCAGCCGCCGACAGGGGGAAGCTTTCTTT. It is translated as CASRRQGEAFF.

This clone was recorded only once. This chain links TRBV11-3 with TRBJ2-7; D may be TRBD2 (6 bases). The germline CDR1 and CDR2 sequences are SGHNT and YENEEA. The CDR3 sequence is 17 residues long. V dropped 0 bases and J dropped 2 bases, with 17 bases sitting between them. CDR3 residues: CASSLDPPDYTPYEQYF. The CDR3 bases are TGTGCCAGCAGCTTAGATCCTCCGGACTATACCCCCTACGAGCAGTACTTC.

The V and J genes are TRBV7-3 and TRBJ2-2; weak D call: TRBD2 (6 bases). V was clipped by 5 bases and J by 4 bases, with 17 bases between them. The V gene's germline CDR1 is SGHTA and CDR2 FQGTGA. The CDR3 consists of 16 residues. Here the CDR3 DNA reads TGTGCCAGCAGCCTGAACGGTGGAGGGACCACCGGGGAGCTGTTTTTT. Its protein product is CASSLNGGGTTGELFF.

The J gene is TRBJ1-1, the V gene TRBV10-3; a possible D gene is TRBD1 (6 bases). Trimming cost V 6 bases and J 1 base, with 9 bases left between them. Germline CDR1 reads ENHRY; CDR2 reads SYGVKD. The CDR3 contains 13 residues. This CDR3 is CAISQDRNTEAFF. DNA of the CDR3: TGTGCCATCAGCCAGGACAGGAACACTGAAGCTTTCTTT.

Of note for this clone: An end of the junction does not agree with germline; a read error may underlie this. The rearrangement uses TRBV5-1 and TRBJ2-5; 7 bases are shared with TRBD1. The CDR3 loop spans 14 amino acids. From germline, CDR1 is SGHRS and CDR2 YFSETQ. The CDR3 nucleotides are TGCGCCAGCAGCACGGGACAGAATAAAGAGGCCCAGTACTTC. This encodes CASSTGQNKEAQYF.

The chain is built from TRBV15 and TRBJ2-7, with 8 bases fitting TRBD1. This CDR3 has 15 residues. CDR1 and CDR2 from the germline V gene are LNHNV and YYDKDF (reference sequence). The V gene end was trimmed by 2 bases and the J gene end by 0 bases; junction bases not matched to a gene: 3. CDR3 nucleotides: TGTGCCACCAGCAGAACCGGGACAGGCTCCTACGAGCAGTACTTC. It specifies CATSRTGTGSYEQYF.

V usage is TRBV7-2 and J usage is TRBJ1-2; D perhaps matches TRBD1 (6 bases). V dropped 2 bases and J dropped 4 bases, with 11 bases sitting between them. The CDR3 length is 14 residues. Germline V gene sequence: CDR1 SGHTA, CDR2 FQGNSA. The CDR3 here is CASSLSTGIYGYTF. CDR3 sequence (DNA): TGTGCCAGCAGCTTAAGCACAGGGATCTATGGCTACACCTTC.

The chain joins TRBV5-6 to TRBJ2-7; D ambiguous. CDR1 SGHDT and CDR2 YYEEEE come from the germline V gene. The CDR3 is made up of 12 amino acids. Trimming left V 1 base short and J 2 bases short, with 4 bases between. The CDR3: CASSLSAYEQYF. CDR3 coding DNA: TGTGCCAGCAGCTTGTCGGCCTACGAGCAGTACTTC.

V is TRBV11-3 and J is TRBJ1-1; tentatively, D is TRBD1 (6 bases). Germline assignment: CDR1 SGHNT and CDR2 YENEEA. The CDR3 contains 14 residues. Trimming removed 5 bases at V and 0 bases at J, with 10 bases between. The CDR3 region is CASSQDSVNTEAFF. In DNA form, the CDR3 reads TGTGCCAGCAGCCAGGACAGCGTGAACACTGAAGCTTTCTTT.

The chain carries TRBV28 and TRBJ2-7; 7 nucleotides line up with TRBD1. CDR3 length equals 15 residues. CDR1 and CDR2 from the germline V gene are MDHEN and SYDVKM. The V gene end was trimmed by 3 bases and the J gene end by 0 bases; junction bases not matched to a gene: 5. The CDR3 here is CASSLPGTASYEQYF. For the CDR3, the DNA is TGTGCCAGCAGTTTGCCCGGGACAGCCTCCTACGAGCAGTACTTC.

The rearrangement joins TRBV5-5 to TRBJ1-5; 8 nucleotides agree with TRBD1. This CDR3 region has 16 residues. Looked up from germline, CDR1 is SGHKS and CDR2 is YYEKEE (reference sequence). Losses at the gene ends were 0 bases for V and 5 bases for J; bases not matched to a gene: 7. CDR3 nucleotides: TGTGCCAGCAGCTTGGACTCAGGGGGCGCATATCAGCCCCAGCATTTT. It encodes CASSLDSGGAYQPQHF.

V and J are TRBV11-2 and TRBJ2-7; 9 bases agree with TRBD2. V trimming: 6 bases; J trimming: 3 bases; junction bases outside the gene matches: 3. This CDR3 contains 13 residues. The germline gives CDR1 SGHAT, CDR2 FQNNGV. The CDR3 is CASRNSGSYEQYF. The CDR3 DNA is TGTGCCAGCAGGAATAGCGGGAGCTACGAGCAGTACTTC. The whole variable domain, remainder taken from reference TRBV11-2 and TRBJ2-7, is EAGVAQSPRYKIIEKRQSVAFWCNPISGHATLYWYQQILGQGPKLLIQFQNNGVVDDSQLPKDRFSAERLKGVDSTLKIQPAKLEDSAVYLCASRNSGSYEQYFGPGTRLTVT.

This chain's CDR3 is CASSFAALGRVGGTGELFF. CDR3 bases: TGTGCCAGCAGCTTCGCTGCCCTCGGGAGGGTGGGGGGCACCGGGGAGCTGTTTTTT. The chain is built from TRBV7-2 and TRBJ2-2; 8 bases match TRBD2. This CDR3 is built from 19 residues. Germline lookup yields CDR1 SGHTA and CDR2 FQGNSA. Trimming took 3 bases from V and 4 from J; bases not matched to a gene: 16.